Listed here is a single T cell receptor beta chain. Its cognate antigen is unknown. This record comes from a study of cytomegalovirus exposure and HLA in healthy donors. For the study at large: Genetic ancestry analysis placed around four fifths of the 398 donors that were genotyped in the Caucasian-associated cluster.

General study findings and limits: Most CMV-associated TCR beta chains were later found to appear HLA-restricted. Analysis was performed later, and it showed HLA-associated TCR beta chains to be more clonally expanded than equally common others.

V was shortened by 2 bases and J by 4 bases, with 6 bases between the two germline ends. CDR3 length: 11 amino acids. Germline assignment: CDR1 GTSNPN and CDR2 SVGIG (reference sequence). Both 60 Vbeta primers and 13 Jbeta primers went into the PCR. TCRdb's table, derived via immunoSEQ multiplex PCR, lists solely in-frame clones and lacks some. The sample consists of about 170,000 clones, around three quarters of them appearing once. The gene calls are TRBV30 and TRBJ2-7, with D tentatively TRBD1 (5 bases). This clonotype was sampled from a young woman in good health and CMV-seropositive. Sample: PBMCs. This CDR3 reads CAWSQGYEQYF. Here the CDR3 DNA reads TGTGCCTGGAGTCAGGGATACGAGCAGTACTTC.